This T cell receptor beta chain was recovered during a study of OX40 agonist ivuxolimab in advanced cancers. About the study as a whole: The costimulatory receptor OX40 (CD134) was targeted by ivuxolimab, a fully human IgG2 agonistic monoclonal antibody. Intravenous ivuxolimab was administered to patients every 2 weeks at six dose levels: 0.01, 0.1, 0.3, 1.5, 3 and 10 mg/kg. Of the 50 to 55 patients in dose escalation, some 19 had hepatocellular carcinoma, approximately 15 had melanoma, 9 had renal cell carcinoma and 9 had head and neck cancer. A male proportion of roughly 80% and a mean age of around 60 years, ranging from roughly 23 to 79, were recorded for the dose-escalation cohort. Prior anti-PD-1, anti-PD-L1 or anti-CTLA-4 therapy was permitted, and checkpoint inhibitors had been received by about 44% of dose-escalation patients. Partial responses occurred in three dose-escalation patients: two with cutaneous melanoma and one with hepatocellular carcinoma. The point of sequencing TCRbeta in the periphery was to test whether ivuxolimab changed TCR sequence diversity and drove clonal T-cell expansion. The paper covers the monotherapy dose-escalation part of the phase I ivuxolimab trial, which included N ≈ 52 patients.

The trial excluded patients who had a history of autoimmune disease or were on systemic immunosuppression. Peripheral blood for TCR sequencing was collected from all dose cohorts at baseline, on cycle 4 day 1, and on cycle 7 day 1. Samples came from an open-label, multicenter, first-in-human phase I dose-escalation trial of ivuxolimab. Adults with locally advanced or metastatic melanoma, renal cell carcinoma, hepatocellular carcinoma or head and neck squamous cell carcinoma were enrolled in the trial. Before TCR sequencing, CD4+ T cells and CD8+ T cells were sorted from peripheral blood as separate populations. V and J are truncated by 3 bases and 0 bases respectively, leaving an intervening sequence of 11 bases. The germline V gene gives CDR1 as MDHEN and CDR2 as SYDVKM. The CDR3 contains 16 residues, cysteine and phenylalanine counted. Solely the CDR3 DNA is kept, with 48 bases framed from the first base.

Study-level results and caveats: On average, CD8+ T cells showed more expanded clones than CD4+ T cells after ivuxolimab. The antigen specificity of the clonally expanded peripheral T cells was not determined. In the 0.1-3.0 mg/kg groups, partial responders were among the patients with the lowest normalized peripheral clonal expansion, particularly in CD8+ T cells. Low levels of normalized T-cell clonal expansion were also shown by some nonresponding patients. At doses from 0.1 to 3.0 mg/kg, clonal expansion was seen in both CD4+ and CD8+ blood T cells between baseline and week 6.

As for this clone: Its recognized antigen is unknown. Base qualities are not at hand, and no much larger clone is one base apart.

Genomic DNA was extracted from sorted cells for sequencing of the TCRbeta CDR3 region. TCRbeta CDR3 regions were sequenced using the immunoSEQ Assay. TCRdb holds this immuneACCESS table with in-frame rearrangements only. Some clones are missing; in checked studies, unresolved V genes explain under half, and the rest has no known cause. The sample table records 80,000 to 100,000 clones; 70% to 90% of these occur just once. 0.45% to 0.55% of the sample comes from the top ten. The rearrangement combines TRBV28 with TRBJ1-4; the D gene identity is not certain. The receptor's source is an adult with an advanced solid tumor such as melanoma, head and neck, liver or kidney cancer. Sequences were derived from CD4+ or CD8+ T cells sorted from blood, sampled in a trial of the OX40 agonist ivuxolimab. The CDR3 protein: CASSFGSRTTNEKLFF. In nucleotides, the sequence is TGTGCCAGCAGTTTCGGGTCGAGGACAACTAATGAAAAACTGTTTTTT.